This T cell receptor (beta chain) was recovered during a study of T-cell reconstitution after alpha-beta-depleted transplantation in children. Study results and limitations: The origin of alpha-beta T cells about two months after transplant was reportedly several hundred expanded graft clones. T-cell numbers and diversity one year post-transplant derived largely from freshly generated T cells.

The TCRbeta library was prepared with unique molecular identifiers. TCRdb itself ran the PCR reads through MiXCR, one entry per CDR3 protein. The table has hundreds of thousands of distinct CDR3 sequences, 13% seen once. The table lists this clonotype with a few counts. Its antigen is currently unknown. Germline V CDR1 and CDR2: MDHEN, SYDVKM. V shed 8 bases and J 7 bases; nucleotides not matched to a gene: 12. There are 15 residues in the CDR3. The sample consisted of PBMCs, mostly from graft donor cells, taken 360 days after TCRalphabeta/CD19-depleted stem cell transplant. This sequence originates from a male patient between 5 and 17 years old who had a stem cell transplant for acute myeloid leukemia, so the T cells may come from the graft donor. The J gene is TRBJ2-1, the V gene TRBV28, with TRBD2 matching over 9 bases. The CDR3 region has the DNA TGTGCCAGCGCTTACCCAGCGGGAGGAATGAATGAGCAGTTCTTC. This translates into CASAYPAGGMNEQFF.